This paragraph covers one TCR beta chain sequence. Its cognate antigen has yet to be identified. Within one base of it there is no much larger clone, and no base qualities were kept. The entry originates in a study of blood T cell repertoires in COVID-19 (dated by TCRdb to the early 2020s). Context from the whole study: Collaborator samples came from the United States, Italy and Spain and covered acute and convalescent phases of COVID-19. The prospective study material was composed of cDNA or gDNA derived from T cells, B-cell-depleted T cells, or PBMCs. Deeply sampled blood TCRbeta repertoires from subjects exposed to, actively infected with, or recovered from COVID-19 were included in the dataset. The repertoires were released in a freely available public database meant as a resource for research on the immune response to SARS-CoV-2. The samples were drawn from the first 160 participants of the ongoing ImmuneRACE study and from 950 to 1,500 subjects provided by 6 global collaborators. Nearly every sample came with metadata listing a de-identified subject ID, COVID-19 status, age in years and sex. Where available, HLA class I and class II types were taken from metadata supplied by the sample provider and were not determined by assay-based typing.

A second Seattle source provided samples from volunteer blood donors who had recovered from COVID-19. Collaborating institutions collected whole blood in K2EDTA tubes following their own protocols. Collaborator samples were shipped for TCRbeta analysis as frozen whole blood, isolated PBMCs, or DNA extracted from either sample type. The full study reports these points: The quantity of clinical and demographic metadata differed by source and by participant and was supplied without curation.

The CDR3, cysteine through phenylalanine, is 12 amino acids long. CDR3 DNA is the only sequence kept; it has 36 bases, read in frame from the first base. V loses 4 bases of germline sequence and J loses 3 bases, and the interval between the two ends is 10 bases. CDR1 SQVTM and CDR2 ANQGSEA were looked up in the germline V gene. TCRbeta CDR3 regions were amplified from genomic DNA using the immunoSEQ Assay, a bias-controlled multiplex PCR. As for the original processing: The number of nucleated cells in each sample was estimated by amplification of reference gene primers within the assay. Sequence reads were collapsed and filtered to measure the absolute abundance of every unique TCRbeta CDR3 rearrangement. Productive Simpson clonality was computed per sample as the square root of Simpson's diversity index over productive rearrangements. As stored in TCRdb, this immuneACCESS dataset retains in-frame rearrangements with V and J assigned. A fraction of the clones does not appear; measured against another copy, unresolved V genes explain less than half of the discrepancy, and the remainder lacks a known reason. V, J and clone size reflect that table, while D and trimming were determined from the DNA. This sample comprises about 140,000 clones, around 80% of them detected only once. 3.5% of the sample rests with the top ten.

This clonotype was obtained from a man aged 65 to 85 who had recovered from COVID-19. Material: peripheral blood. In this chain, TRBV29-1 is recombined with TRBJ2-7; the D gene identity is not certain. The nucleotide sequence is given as TGCAGCGTTGGACACACCGTCTACGAGCAGTACTTC. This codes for CSVGHTVYEQYF.